These T cell receptor beta chains were read from a single sample in a study of glioma-infiltrating T cells after dendritic cell vaccination. The protocol was immunoSEQ multiplex PCR, while the TCRdb copy is restricted to in-frame clones and leaves out a portion. The sample holds tens of thousands of clones, roughly 85% seen once. Sequencing was performed on blood, taken after dendritic cell vaccination. These receptors were collected from a human donor with glioblastoma. The conserved cysteine and the conserved F or W are not part of the CDR3 here. Fields, in order: V gene, J gene, CDR3 protein.

v_call: TRBV29-1; j_call: TRBJ1-2; cdr3_aa: SAEGDRGSGSYGYT
v_call: TRBV28; j_call: TRBJ2-2; cdr3_aa: ASRRDLNTGELF
v_call: TRBV6-6; j_call: TRBJ2-2; cdr3_aa: ASSYEGELF
v_call: TRBV5-1; j_call: TRBJ2-3; cdr3_aa: ASSDSPGSDTQY
v_call: TRBV6-1; j_call: TRBJ1-2; cdr3_aa: ASREGPSPRYT
v_call: TRBV5-1; j_call: TRBJ2-7; cdr3_aa: ASSLTGSYEQY
v_call: TRBV7-9; j_call: TRBJ2-5; cdr3_aa: ASSLDRGKESQETQY
v_call: TRBV10-3; j_call: TRBJ2-7; cdr3_aa: AISNLGDYNEQY
v_call: TRBV7-2; j_call: TRBJ2-1; cdr3_aa: ASSLGQGNINEQF
v_call: TRBV5-1; j_call: TRBJ2-2; cdr3_aa: ASSLAAGTGELF
v_call: TRBV28; j_call: TRBJ1-4; cdr3_aa: ASSPGGKGEKLF
v_call: TRBV9; j_call: TRBJ1-5; cdr3_aa: ASSPSGGPYQPQH
v_call: TRBV28; j_call: TRBJ2-5; cdr3_aa: ASSLMASGILVTQY
v_call: TRBV5-1; j_call: TRBJ2-1; cdr3_aa: ASSLGLAGGRNEQF
v_call: TRBV5-6; j_call: TRBJ1-4; cdr3_aa: ASSPGQGRDEKLF
v_call: TRBV6-5; j_call: TRBJ1-1; cdr3_aa: ASSPTDPRVTEAF
v_call: TRBV27; j_call: TRBJ2-2; cdr3_aa: ASSFKPSGRANTGELF
v_call: TRBV4-1; j_call: TRBJ1-1; cdr3_aa: ASSQDRDRGHTEAF
v_call: TRBV23-1; j_call: TRBJ2-5; cdr3_aa: ASSQRTSGRKSYQETQY
v_call: TRBV29-1; j_call: TRBJ2-1; cdr3_aa: SGSSYNEQF
v_call: TRBV6-5; j_call: TRBJ2-7; cdr3_aa: ASSVGTGTSYEQY
v_call: TRBV7-2; j_call: TRBJ1-2; cdr3_aa: ASSSSTGTGTNGYT
v_call: TRBV2; j_call: TRBJ1-2; cdr3_aa: ASSEAALRDYGYT
v_call: TRBV7-9; j_call: TRBJ2-7; cdr3_aa: ASSHNRLGYYEQY
v_call: TRBV15; j_call: TRBJ2-3; cdr3_aa: ATSRAVATSTDTQY
v_call: TRBV29-1; j_call: TRBJ2-7; cdr3_aa: SVEVGTGHSYEQY
v_call: TRBV5-5; j_call: TRBJ2-7; cdr3_aa: ASSLEGVAVSEQY
v_call: TRBV5-1; j_call: NA; cdr3_aa: ASSLFSAAEGYEQY
v_call: TRBV9; j_call: TRBJ2-3; cdr3_aa: ASSLTGGLTDTQY
v_call: TRBV7-2; j_call: TRBJ1-2; cdr3_aa: ASSLVRGGYT
v_call: TRBV2; j_call: TRBJ2-7; cdr3_aa: AGRGQDRKEQY
v_call: TRBV11-1; j_call: TRBJ2-7; cdr3_aa: ASSLLFVGGSELYEQY
v_call: TRBV14; j_call: TRBJ2-4; cdr3_aa: ASSQDTRTGIQY
v_call: TRBV15; j_call: TRBJ2-5; cdr3_aa: ATSSPGGLQETQY
v_call: TRBV7-2; j_call: TRBJ2-5; cdr3_aa: ASSLTSGGKETQY
v_call: TRBV5-1; j_call: TRBJ1-4; cdr3_aa: ASSLGLAATNEKLF
v_call: TRBV6-5; j_call: TRBJ1-1; cdr3_aa: ASSPPGLPNTEAF
v_call: TRBV5-6; j_call: TRBJ2-3; cdr3_aa: ASSFRTSFTDTQY
v_call: TRBV9; j_call: TRBJ2-7; cdr3_aa: ASSVGGGTSGVYEQY
v_call: TRBV5-4; j_call: TRBJ1-1; cdr3_aa: ASTLRGGGGGAEAF
v_call: TRBV7-2; j_call: TRBJ1-2; cdr3_aa: ASSLGQNYGYT
v_call: TRBV5-4; j_call: TRBJ2-2; cdr3_aa: ASSPLAGGNTGELF